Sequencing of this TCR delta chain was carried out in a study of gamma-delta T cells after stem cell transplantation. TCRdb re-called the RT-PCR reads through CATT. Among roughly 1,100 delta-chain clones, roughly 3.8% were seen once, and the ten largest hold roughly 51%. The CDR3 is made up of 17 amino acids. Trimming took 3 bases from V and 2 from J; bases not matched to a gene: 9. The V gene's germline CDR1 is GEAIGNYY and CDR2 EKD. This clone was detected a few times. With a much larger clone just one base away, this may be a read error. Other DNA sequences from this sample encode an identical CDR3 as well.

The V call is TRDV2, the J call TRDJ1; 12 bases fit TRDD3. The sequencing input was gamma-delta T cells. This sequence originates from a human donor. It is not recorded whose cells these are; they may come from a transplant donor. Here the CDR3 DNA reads TGTGCCTGTGACCCCGTAGGCCTGGGGGATACGACCGATAAACTCATCTTT. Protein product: CACDPVGLGDTTDKLIF.